A selection of T cell receptor beta chains follows, all from one sample in a study of cytomegalovirus exposure and HLA in healthy donors. Produced via immunoSEQ multiplex PCR; TCRdb's table is partial and in-frame only. The table records 65,000 to 80,000 clones, approximately 94% of them present only once. The sample comprised PBMCs. All receptors derive from a woman younger than 30 in good health and CMV-seropositive. The CDR3 runs from the conserved cysteine through the conserved F or W. Fields, in order: D gene, V gene, J gene, clone size, CDR3 DNA, CDR3 protein. D genes are given only for firm matches. The listing skips clone size in some rows; elsewhere it reads once, few, many or a size class.

TRBD2,TRBV7-2,TRBJ2-1,-,TGTGCCAGCAGCTTAAGTGGGTTGATGGCGGGAGGGCCATACCATGAGCAGTTCTTC,CASSLSGLMAGGPYHEQFF
-,TRBV29-1,TRBJ1-1,-,TGCAGCGGGTCACAGGGCTCCGGGGCTGAAGCTTTCTTT,CSGSQGSGAEAFF
-,TRBV5-6,TRBJ1-2,-,TGTGCCAGCAGCCCTCAGGGGCGCTATGGCTACACCTTC,CASSPQGRYGYTF
-,TRBV9,TRBJ1-4,few,TGTGCCAGCAGCGCCAATCAGGGTAGGGGTGAAAAACTGTTTTTT,CASSANQGRGEKLFF
TRBD2,TRBV18,TRBJ2-7,few,TGTGCCAGCTCACCAGCAACTAGCGGGGGGGGCTCCTACGAGCAGTACTTC,CASSPATSGGGSYEQYF
TRBD1,TRBV6-6,TRBJ1-2,-,TGTGCCAGCAGATCAACCGGGACAGGGTATGGCTACACCTTC,CASRSTGTGYGYTF
TRBD2,TRBV4-1,TRBJ2-5,-,TGCGCCAGCAGCCAAGTTAGCGGGATCCAAGAGACCCAGTACTTC,CASSQVSGIQETQYF
TRBD2,TRBV7-3,TRBJ2-1,-,TGTGCCAGCAGCCTGGGACTAGCGGGAGGTTACGAGCAGTTCTTC,CASSLGLAGGYEQFF
TRBD1,TRBV6-1,TRBJ1-2,-,TGTGCCAGCAGTGAAGTGACAGGGGGGAGTGGCTACACCTTC,CASSEVTGGSGYTF
-,TRBV6-4,TRBJ2-1,-,TGTGCCAGCAGTGAGTTCGTTAGGGGAAAAAGCAATGAGCAGTTCTTC,CASSEFVRGKSNEQFF
-,TRBV25-1,TRBJ2-2,-,TGTGCCAGCAGTGACGTGATCGAGACCGGGGAGCTGTTTTTT,CASSDVIETGELFF
TRBD1,TRBV7-9,TRBJ2-7,-,TGTGCCAGCAGCCCAGGCGGACAGGGCGCCGAGCAGTACTTC,CASSPGGQGAEQYF
TRBD1,TRBV7-9,TRBJ2-3,-,TGTGCCAGCAGACCGACAGGGGGGACAGATACGCAGTATTTT,CASRPTGGTDTQYF
-,TRBV5-6,TRBJ2-5,-,TGTGCCAGCAGTATCAGGGAGACCCAGTACTTC,CASSIRETQYF
-,TRBV5-1,TRBJ2-2,-,TGCGCCAGCAGCCCCCTCGGCGGAGTCCCCACCGGGGAGCTGTTTTTT,CASSPLGGVPTGELFF
-,TRBV28,TRBJ1-2,once,TGTGCCAGCAGTTTATCCCAATCTGGCTACACCTTC,CASSLSQSGYTF
TRBD2,TRBV19,TRBJ2-1,-,TGTGCCAGTAGAGTGGGACTAGCGGACTACAATGAGCAGTTCTTC,CASRVGLADYNEQFF
-,TRBV7-2,TRBJ2-3,-,TGTGCCAGCAGCATCAACGGACTTAAAGGGGATACGCAGTATTTT,CASSINGLKGDTQYF
-,TRBV5-1,TRBJ1-1,-,TGCGCCAGCAGCTTCTCGATTGATGAGGGAGGCACTGAAGCTTTCTTT,CASSFSIDEGGTEAFF
TRBD1,TRBV19,TRBJ1-1,-,TGTGCCAGTAGTATAAGCTCAGGGGGTCTAACTGAAGCTTTCTTT,CASSISSGGLTEAFF
-,TRBV5-1,TRBJ2-5,-,TGCGCCAGCAGCTTGGTGGACTCCGAAGAGACCCAGTACTTC,CASSLVDSEETQYF
TRBD1,TRBV18,TRBJ2-3,-,TGTGCCAGCTCACCTCGACAGGGAAGCACAGATACGCAGTATTTT,CASSPRQGSTDTQYF
TRBD1,TRBV7-9,TRBJ1-1,-,TGTGCCAGCAGCTGGGACAGTAACACTGAAGCTTTCTTT,CASSWDSNTEAFF
-,TRBV7-9,TRBJ1-4,-,TGTGCCAGCAGCCCGGGACTCGGTAATGAAAAACTGTTTTTT,CASSPGLGNEKLFF
-,TRBV2,TRBJ2-1,medium-sized,TGTGCCAGCGGGCAGGACTCCTACAATGAGCAGTTCTTC,CASGQDSYNEQFF
TRBD2,TRBV6-5,TRBJ2-1,-,TGTGCCAGCAGTTACGCGGGGGAGAACGAGCAGTTCTTC,CASSYAGENEQFF
TRBD1,TRBV7-3,TRBJ1-2,-,TGTGCCAGCAGCTTAACTGGACAGGGGGGGTTTAATGGCTACACCTTC,CASSLTGQGGFNGYTF
-,TRBV10-3,TRBJ1-1,-,TGTGCCTCCATACAGGGCAGGGAGGGCACTGAAGCTTTCTTT,CASIQGREGTEAFF
TRBD1,TRBV9,TRBJ2-7,-,TGTGCCAGCAGCGTAGGGATAGGGGGCAGACACGAGCAGTACTTC,CASSVGIGGRHEQYF
-,TRBV7-8,TRBJ1-1,once,TGTGCCAGCAGCTTACTAATAGGGCCGGGGGAAGCTTTCTTT,CASSLLIGPGEAFF
TRBD2,TRBV7-9,TRBJ2-1,-,TGTGCCAGCAGCCACCGACTAGCGGGGGGATACAATGAGCAGTTCTTC,CASSHRLAGGYNEQFF
-,TRBV27,TRBJ2-7,-,TGTGCCAGCAGTTTACAGGGGCCGGAAGAGCAGTACTTC,CASSLQGPEEQYF
TRBD1,TRBV30,TRBJ1-6,few,TGTGCCTGGAGTGTCGGCCGGACAGGGAATTCACCCCTCCACTTT,CAWSVGRTGNSPLHF
TRBD2,TRBV6-1,TRBJ2-1,-,TGTGCCAGCAGTTGGCTAGCGGCCTCCTACAATGAGCAGTTCTTC,CASSWLAASYNEQFF
TRBD1,TRBV4-1,TRBJ1-1,-,TGCGCCACCAGGGGGCCACTATTGAACACTGAAGCTTTCTTT,CATRGPLLNTEAFF
-,TRBV7-9,TRBJ2-3,-,TGTGCCAGCAGCCCCAGCGGATCCACAGATACGCAGTATTTT,CASSPSGSTDTQYF
-,TRBV9,TRBJ2-7,-,TGTGCCAGCAGCGCCACGGGACTCAACTACGAGCAGTACTTC,CASSATGLNYEQYF
TRBD2,TRBV19,TRBJ2-1,-,TGTGCCAGTAGTATAGATGACGGCAGACTAGCGGGAAGGCTCATCAATGAGCAGTTCTTC,CASSIDDGRLAGRLINEQFF
-,TRBV28,TRBJ2-5,-,TGTGCCAGCAGTTTACTAGCCCGGGAGACCCAGTACTTC,CASSLLARETQYF
TRBD1,TRBV19,TRBJ2-2,-,TGTGCCAGTAGCCGGGACAGGGGATTGACCGGGGAGCTGTTTTTT,CASSRDRGLTGELFF
-,TRBV7-9,TRBJ1-3,-,TGTGCCAGCAGCTTAGCGAGGGCCTCCTCTGGAAACACCATATATTTT,CASSLARASSGNTIYF
-,TRBV6-5,TRBJ1-2,-,TGTGCCAGCAGTCCCACTGCGCCAGGGCAGGATGGCTACACCTTC,CASSPTAPGQDGYTF
TRBD2,TRBV7-2,TRBJ2-7,once,TGTGCCAGCAGCGAACTGTCTGGGGGGGCCTACGAGCAGTACTTC,CASSELSGGAYEQYF
TRBD1,TRBV5-4,TRBJ1-1,-,TGTGCCAGCAGCTTGGATCTCGGACAGGGATTAACTGAAGCTTTCTTT,CASSLDLGQGLTEAFF
TRBD1,TRBV9,TRBJ1-2,-,TGTGCCAGCAGCGTCGCCGGACACGGGACAGGGGATGGCTACACCTTC,CASSVAGHGTGDGYTF
TRBD2,TRBV29-1,TRBJ2-3,-,TGCAGCGTTGCGGGAGGGCCAAACACAGATACGCAGTATTTT,CSVAGGPNTDTQYF
-,TRBV7-2,TRBJ2-5,-,TGTGCCAGCAGCTTCAACCAGGGGACCGAAGAGACCCAGTACTTC,CASSFNQGTEETQYF
TRBD2,TRBV7-2,TRBJ2-1,-,TGTGCCAGCAGCCGACCGATTTGGGGGGAGGGTAGTGAGCAGTTCTTC,CASSRPIWGEGSEQFF
-,TRBV4-2,TRBJ1-2,-,TGTGCCAGCAGCCAAGAGAGATTTCCTAACTATGGCTACACCTTC,CASSQERFPNYGYTF
TRBD2,TRBV4-1,TRBJ2-7,-,TGCGCCAGCAGCCAAGATCATAGCGGGAGCTCCTACGAGCAGTACTTC,CASSQDHSGSSYEQYF
-,TRBV19,TRBJ1-2,-,TGTGCCAGTAGTATTACAGGGCCAACCTATGGCTACACCTTC,CASSITGPTYGYTF
TRBD1,TRBV28,TRBJ2-7,-,TGTGCCGGCAGCCATAATGACAGGGTTTCCTACGAGCAGTACTTC,CAGSHNDRVSYEQYF
-,TRBV28,TRBJ2-2,-,TGTGCCAGCAGCGGTAACACCGGGGAGCTGTTTTTT,CASSGNTGELFF
-,TRBV2,TRBJ1-2,-,TGTGCCAGCAGTGGCGGGTCTACTCTAAGTGGCTACACCTTC,CASSGGSTLSGYTF